This section outlines one TCR beta chain sequence together with its context. CDR1 is MRHNA and CDR2 is SNTAGT in the germline V gene. Trimming pared 2 bases from V and 7 bases from J, leaving 14 bases between. The CDR3 loop spans 14 amino acids. This entry belongs to a study of OX40 agonist ivuxolimab in advanced cancers. Background on the study: Intravenous ivuxolimab at 0.01 to 10 mg/kg was given to patients every 2 weeks. The study enrolled dose-escalation patients with hepatocellular carcinoma, melanoma, renal cell or head and neck cancer.

Method: immunoSEQ multiplex PCR; TCRdb's copy keeps in-frame clones and lacks some. This sample carries about 58,000 clones, approximately 87% of them seen once, and the ten largest clones take about 3.1%. The rearrangement joins TRBV6-4 to TRBJ1-2, with TRBD1 as a possible D gene (6 bases). The sample consisted of CD4+ or CD8+ T cells sorted from blood, taken in a trial of the OX40 agonist ivuxolimab. This receptor was identified in an adult with an advanced solid tumor such as melanoma, head and neck, liver or kidney cancer. DNA for the CDR3: TGTGCCAGCAGTGACGGGGGGGCACTGAGTGGCTACACCTTC. This codes for CASSDGGALSGYTF.